These 32 T cell receptor beta chains came from one sample sequenced in a study of cytomegalovirus exposure and HLA in healthy donors. 60 Vbeta and 13 Jbeta primers were used in PCR. The method was immunoSEQ multiplex PCR; TCRdb's version includes in-frame clones alone and lacks a portion of them. Found here are about 89,000 clones, 85% of them singletons; the top ten hold 6.5% to 9%. Sequencing input: PBMCs. The receptors derive from a man aged 35 to 55 in good health and CMV-seropositive.

The chain carries TRBV5-6 and TRBJ1-4, with 7 bases lining up with TRBD1. The CDR3 runs 14 residues. V was clipped by 3 bases and J by 3 bases; unmatched bases: 2. CDR1 and CDR2 from the germline V gene are SGHDT and YYEEEE. In nucleotides, the CDR3 is TGTGCCAGCAGCTGGACAGGACCTAATGAAAAACTGTTTTTT. This gives the protein CASSWTGPNEKLFF.

The chain carries TRBV18 and TRBJ2-3; the D gene is possibly TRBD2 (6 bases). The CDR3 loop spans 13 amino acids. Germline lookup yields CDR1 KGHSH and CDR2 LQKENI. V was shortened by 2 bases and J by 6 bases, with 9 bases between the two germline ends. CDR3 DNA: TGTGCCAGCTCACCAACGGGGGTGGATACGCAGTATTTT. Translating gives CASSPTGVDTQYF.

V is TRBV7-2 and J is TRBJ2-3; the D is unclear. The CDR3 totals 17 residues. The V gene lost 4 bases and the J gene lost 0 bases, with 17 bases spanning the gap. From germline, CDR1 is SGHTA and CDR2 FQGNSA. Here the CDR3 DNA reads TGTGCCAGCAGCTCTAACAGTTGGGCCCAGAGCACAGATACGCAGTATTTT. Amino acids: CASSSNSWAQSTDTQYF.

This clone appeared a single time. The V call is TRBV4-1, the J call TRBJ1-4, with 8 positions matching TRBD1. V shed 0 bases and J 7 bases; nucleotides not matched to a gene: 1. Germline CDR1 is MGHRA and CDR2 is YSYEKL. CDR3 length: 14 residues. In nucleotides, the CDR3 is TGCGCCAGCAGCCAAGACAGGGGGCTTGAAAAACTGTTTTTT. This encodes CASSQDRGLEKLFF.

This sequence joins TRBV29-1 and TRBJ1-1; 8 nucleotides line up with TRBD1. Germline lookup yields CDR1 SQVTM and CDR2 ANQGSEA. J lost 2 bases, V lost 3 bases, and 5 bases had no gene match. This CDR3 is 14 amino acids long. The CDR3 loop reads CSVDMTGVNTEAFF. The DNA for the CDR3 is TGCAGCGTTGACATGACAGGGGTAAACACTGAAGCTTTCTTT.

The chain couples TRBV11-3 to TRBJ2-7; 8 bases map to TRBD1. The CDR3 is 14 residues long. CDR1 is SGHNT and CDR2 is YENEEA in the germline V gene. V was clipped by 0 bases and J by 2 bases; unmatched bases: 0. CDR3 nucleotide sequence: TGTGCCAGCAGCTTAGAACAGGGGGCCTACGAGCAGTACTTC. Its translation: CASSLEQGAYEQYF.

The chain recombines TRBV6-5 with TRBJ2-1; TRBD1 aligns across 9 bases. CDR1 is MNHEY and CDR2 is SVGAGI in the germline V gene. The CDR3 sequence is 15 residues long. Losses at the gene ends were 5 bases for V and 4 bases for J; bases not matched to a gene: 6. This CDR3 is CASSGGQGRYNEQFF. The CDR3 nucleotides read TGTGCCAGCAGTGGGGGACAGGGAAGATACAATGAGCAGTTCTTC.

This rearrangement joins TRBV29-1 to TRBJ1-1; TRBD1 is a possible D gene (5 bases). CDR3 length: 13 residues. CDR1 is SQVTM, CDR2 ANQGSEA, per germline. Trimming stripped 4 bases from V and 1 base from J, with 10 bases between. As DNA, the CDR3 is TGCAGCGTTGTGGACACCAAGAACACTGAAGCTTTCTTT. Protein: CSVVDTKNTEAFF.

The chain recombines TRBV25-1 with TRBJ2-7, with TRBD2 matching 7 bases. Germline CDR1 is MGHDK and CDR2 is SYGVNS. V trimming: 8 bases; J trimming: 6 bases; junction bases outside the gene matches: 13. This CDR3 is built from 14 residues. The CDR3 reads CASGRSGGFGEQYF. CDR3 DNA sequence: TGTGCCAGCGGGAGGTCGGGGGGTTTTGGCGAGCAGTACTTC.

The genes are TRBV5-8 and TRBJ1-5; TRBD1 is a possible D gene (5 bases). V dropped 0 bases and J dropped 4 bases, with 14 bases sitting between them. CDR1 is SGHTS, CDR2 YDEGEE, per germline. This CDR3 spans 16 amino acids. As DNA, the CDR3 is TGTGCCAGCAGCTTGGCACTCACAGGCTTTAATCAGCCCCAGCATTTT. Its translation: CASSLALTGFNQPQHF.

This clone was seen a single time. This chain uses TRBV5-6 with TRBJ2-4; 9 bases map to TRBD2. Looked up from germline, CDR1 is SGHDT and CDR2 is YYEEEE. The V gene end was trimmed by 3 bases and the J gene end by 0 bases; junction bases not matched to a gene: 10. The CDR3 length is 18 residues. The CDR3 sequence: CASSYFPTSGLAKNIQYF. The DNA of the CDR3 is TGTGCCAGCAGCTATTTTCCGACTAGCGGTTTAGCCAAAAACATTCAGTACTTC. The variable domain in full, completed from reference TRBV5-6 and TRBJ2-4, reads DAGVTQSPTHLIKTRGQQVTLRCSPKSGHDTVSWYQQALGQGPQFIFQYYEEEERQRGNFPDRFSGHQFPNYSSELNVNALLLGDSALYLCASSYFPTSGLAKNIQYFGAGTRLSVL.

The table lists this clone with a few counts. The rearrangement joins TRBV5-1 to TRBJ1-2, with 8 nucleotides matching TRBD1. This CDR3 comprises 15 residues. Germline V gene lookup returns CDR1 SGHRS and CDR2 YFSETQ. With V trimmed by 0 bases and J by 5 bases, 6 bases remained unmatched. The CDR3 loop is CASSLDPGQAYGYTF. The CDR3 DNA sequence: TGCGCCAGCAGCTTGGATCCGGGACAGGCATATGGCTACACCTTC.

The chain links TRBV4-2 to TRBJ2-7, with 9 bases fitting TRBD1. The CDR3 sequence is 15 residues long. Germline values: CDR1 LGHNA, CDR2 YNFKEQ. The J segment lost 6 bases and the V segment lost 3 bases, leaving 9 bases of the junction unmatched. CDR3 residues: CASSQYVQGAGEQYF. The CDR3 DNA reads TGTGCCAGCAGCCAGTACGTACAGGGGGCCGGCGAGCAGTACTTC.

This chain uses TRBV19 with TRBJ1-1, with TRBD1 identical over 7 bases. Unmatched junction bases numbered 18, after V lost 4 bases and J lost 4 bases. Per germline, CDR1 LNHDA and CDR2 SQIVND (reference sequence). This CDR3 has 18 residues. The CDR3: CASSNPHGDRQGSTEAFF. CDR3 DNA sequence: TGTGCCAGTAGTAACCCCCACGGGGACAGACAGGGAAGCACTGAAGCTTTCTTT.

This clone has only a few counts. This chain uses TRBV5-4 with TRBJ1-2; 8 positions agree with TRBD1. The CDR3 is 14 amino acids. V trimming: 4 bases; J trimming: 5 bases; junction bases outside the gene matches: 7. CDR1 and CDR2 (germline): SGHNT, YYREEE (reference sequence). CDR3 sequence: CASSRGTGDYGYTF. The CDR3 bases are TGTGCCAGCAGCAGAGGGACAGGTGATTATGGCTACACCTTC.

The rearrangement links TRBV6-5 to TRBJ2-7; maybe TRBD1 (5 bases). Trimming left V 8 bases short and J 2 bases short, with 13 bases between. CDR3 length: 13 residues. Germline-derived CDR1 and CDR2 are MNHEY and SVGAGI. The CDR3 protein is CASGQGAPYEQYF. CDR3 coding DNA: TGTGCCAGCGGACAAGGGGCGCCCTACGAGCAGTACTTC.

This chain uses TRBV5-1 with TRBJ2-2; a weak D match, TRBD1 (5 bases). CDR1 is SGHRS, CDR2 YFSETQ, per germline. This CDR3 has 14 residues. With 7 bases removed from V and 2 bases from J, the gap between germline ends came to 12 bases. The CDR3 loop reads CASETRANTGELFF. In DNA, the CDR3 is TGCGCCAGCGAAACCAGGGCCAACACCGGGGAGCTGTTTTTT.

The CDR3 DNA reads as TGTGCCAGCAGCAATCGACAGGGGAGTTTAGATACGCAGTATTTT. Translating it yields CASSNRQGSLDTQYF. The J gene is TRBJ2-3, the V gene TRBV9, with 8 bases aligning to TRBD1. Germline assignment: CDR1 SGDLS and CDR2 YYNGEE. Germline trimming cut 4 bases from V and 5 bases from J; bases unmatched to any gene: 9. There are 15 residues in the CDR3.

This sequence joins TRBV6-5 and TRBJ2-5; 8 bases fit TRBD1. The assigned J gene may be wrong: the sequence end matches TRBJ2-7 better. Germline CDR1 MNHEY, CDR2 SVGAGI. This CDR3 has 13 residues. CDR3 DNA sequence: TGTGCCAGCAGTTCCACAGGGGGCTACGAGCAGTACTTC. Protein product: CASSSTGGYEQYF.

This chain links TRBV18 with TRBJ1-1; the D is unclear. Trimming took 3 bases from V and 4 from J, leaving 30 bases between them. The CDR3 is 20 amino acids. The germline V gene encodes CDR1 KGHSH and CDR2 LQKENI. CDR3 residues: CASSPPMGGVFDSGSTEAFF. Written as DNA, the CDR3 is TGTGCCAGCTCACCCCCTATGGGCGGGGTGTTTGATAGCGGGAGCACTGAAGCTTTCTTT.

The rearrangement joins TRBV5-1 to TRBJ1-4, with 7 bases aligning to TRBD1. The germline V gene has CDR1 SGHRS and CDR2 YFSETQ. The CDR3 has 15 amino acids. The V and J ends lost 2 bases and 0 bases, in that order; junction bases with no gene match: 1. The CDR3: CASSFDRATNEKLFF. The CDR3 DNA reads as TGCGCCAGCAGCTTTGACAGGGCAACTAATGAAAAACTGTTTTTT.

The rearrangement joins TRBV7-2 to TRBJ1-6; 7 nucleotides align to TRBD1. There are 15 residues in the CDR3. From germline, CDR1 is SGHTA and CDR2 FQGNSA. V lost 4 bases and J lost 9; bases outside the gene matches: 9. The DNA of the CDR3 is TGTGCCAGCAGCTCGGAGGGGACAGTCGGTTCACCCCTCCACTTT. This codes for CASSSEGTVGSPLHF.

The chain links TRBV6-1 to TRBJ2-3; tentatively, D is TRBD1 (5 bases). CDR1 is MNHNS, CDR2 SASEGT, per germline. This CDR3 is built from 12 residues. Trimming removed 3 bases at V and 7 bases at J, with 8 bases between. The CDR3 loop reads CASSDRGNTQYF. The CDR3, as DNA: TGTGCCAGCAGTGATAGGGGAAATACGCAGTATTTT.

The chain combines TRBV10-3 with TRBJ1-1; D is uncertain. CDR1 is ENHRY and CDR2 is SYGVKD in the germline V gene. The germline V and J ends were trimmed by 4 bases and 3 bases, with 9 bases remaining between them. The CDR3 is 13 amino acids. CDR3 protein: CAISGPSYTEAFF. As DNA, the CDR3 is TGTGCCATCAGTGGGCCCTCCTACACTGAAGCTTTCTTT.

V is TRBV7-9 and J is TRBJ2-5; 7 nucleotides line up with TRBD1. The closer fit of TRBJ2-7 to the DNA end suggests the J call may be wrong. Germline V CDR1 and CDR2: SEHNR, FQNEAQ (reference sequence). The CDR3 runs to 15 residues. CDR3 protein: CASSTRQGGSYEQYF. CDR3 sequence (DNA): TGTGCCAGCAGCACCCGACAGGGTGGATCCTACGAGCAGTACTTC.

This rearrangement joins TRBV6-5 to TRBJ1-5, with D possibly TRBD1 on 5 matching bases. CDR1 is MNHEY, CDR2 SVGAGI, per germline. Trimming took 4 bases from V and 2 from J, leaving 15 bases between them. The CDR3 loop spans 16 amino acids. CDR3 bases: TGTGCCAGCAGTTCTGGCCCGTGGGGGGGCAATCAGCCCCAGCATTTT. Protein sequence: CASSSGPWGGNQPQHF.

This rearrangement joins TRBV18 to TRBJ1-2; no clear D gene. This CDR3 has 12 residues. Trimming took 1 base from V and 8 from J, leaving 8 bases between them. From germline, CDR1 is KGHSH and CDR2 LQKENI. Here the CDR3 DNA reads TGTGCCAGCTCACCACGTGTGGGCGGCTACACCTTC. Translating gives CASSPRVGGYTF.

Only a few counts were recorded for this clone. This chain connects TRBV29-1 to TRBJ2-7, with D perhaps matching TRBD2 (6 bases). Germline CDR1 is SQVTM and CDR2 is ANQGSEA. Trimming stripped 2 bases from V and 5 bases from J, with 16 bases between. The CDR3 has 14 residues. The CDR3 sequence is CSVEFGGALHEQYF. As DNA, the CDR3 is TGCAGCGTTGAATTTGGAGGGGCCCTACACGAGCAGTACTTC.

The chain couples TRBV6-5 to TRBJ2-5, with 8 nucleotides matching TRBD2. CDR3 length: 16 residues. Germline-derived CDR1 and CDR2 are MNHEY and SVGAGI. The V gene end was trimmed by 4 bases and the J gene end by 3 bases; junction bases not matched to a gene: 10. The CDR3: CASSWGGRGAKETQYF. CDR3 DNA sequence: TGTGCCAGCAGTTGGGGGGGGCGGGGGGCCAAAGAGACCCAGTACTTC.

This clone was seen once. The chain combines TRBV4-1 with TRBJ2-7; 11 nucleotides agree with TRBD1. Germline CDR1 is MGHRA and CDR2 is YSYEKL. The CDR3 sequence is 17 residues long. Germline trimming cut 3 bases from V and 7 bases from J; bases unmatched to any gene: 14. CDR3 loop: CASSHFWGTGGNWEQYF. The CDR3 DNA follows: TGCGCCAGCAGCCATTTTTGGGGGACAGGGGGGAATTGGGAGCAGTACTTC.

This clone was found once. The V and J genes are TRBV25-1 and TRBJ2-1; D is perhaps TRBD1 (5 bases). Germline CDR1 and CDR2: MGHDK and SYGVNS. The CDR3 contains 14 residues. V lost 5 bases to trimming and J lost 2 bases, with 10 bases between them. In nucleotides, the CDR3 is TGTGCCAGCAGTCGACCAGGGCCCTACAATGAGCAGTTCTTC. The encoded protein is CASSRPGPYNEQFF.

J is TRBJ1-5 and V is TRBV7-9; D remains ambiguous. V gave up 3 bases and J gave up 6 bases, with 9 bases separating them. CDR1 is SEHNR and CDR2 is FQNEAQ in the germline V gene (reference sequence). The CDR3 covers 13 residues. The CDR3 sequence is CASSLNGGQPQHF. Here the CDR3 DNA reads TGTGCCAGCAGCTTGAATGGCGGTCAGCCCCAGCATTTT. The variable domain in full, completed from reference TRBV7-9 and TRBJ1-5, reads DTGVSQNPRHKITKRGQNVTFRCDPISEHNRLYWYRQTLGQGPEFLTYFQNEAQLEKSRLLSDRFSAERPKGSFSTLEIQRTEQGDSAMYLCASSLNGGQPQHFGDGTRLSIL.